This T cell receptor beta chain derives from a study of control samples from healthy donors and cancer patients. Repertoires were generated with immunoSEQ multiplex PCR, while TCRdb's copy carries only in-frame clones and drops some. The sample shows about 95,000 clones, less than 90% of them seen only once. J lost 6 bases, V lost 5 bases, and 6 bases had no gene match. The CDR3 is 13 residues long. Germline CDR1 reads SEHNR; CDR2 reads FQNEAQ (reference sequence). The receptor comes from a woman in her 70s in good health. This rearrangement joins TRBV7-9 to TRBJ1-2, with 7 bases that match TRBD1. Material: blood. The CDR3 region has the DNA TGTGCCAGCAGCCTAAATACAGGGGATGGCTACACCTTC. Protein sequence: CASSLNTGDGYTF.